This TCR beta chain was documented in a study of blood T cell repertoires in COVID-19. The CDR3 covers 15 residues. Germline CDR1 and CDR2: SGHRS and YFSETQ. With 0 bases removed from V and 5 bases from J, the gap between germline ends came to 13 bases. Under the authors' procedure: Amplification of reference gene primers provided the estimated nucleated cell counts. Sequencing used immunoSEQ multiplex PCR; TCRdb keeps in-frame clones, though not all of them. The V and J calls and clone size were taken over from that table, and D and trimming were inferred from the DNA. This repertoire shows around 32,000 clones, 85% to 95% found once; its top ten account for about 0.85%.

Sample: peripheral blood. The clonotype comes from a male donor with active COVID-19. The rearrangement links TRBV5-1 to TRBJ2-3, with TRBD1 as a possible D gene (5 bases). The CDR3 loop reads CASSLETARVDTQYF. In DNA, the CDR3 is TGCGCCAGCAGCTTGGAAACGGCCAGGGTAGATACGCAGTATTTT.